The TCR beta chain under discussion was sequenced for a study of shared clonotypes between healthy human individuals. For the study at large: Sampling drew on donors who were a couple of women and a few men aged 18 to 49.

V was clipped by 7 bases and J by 0 bases, with 19 bases between them. The CDR3 loop spans 16 amino acids. Germline CDR1 reads SGHKS; CDR2 reads YYEKEE (reference sequence). Here immunoSEQ multiplex PCR was the method, and the copy in TCRdb shows in-frame clones only, minus some. Among around 500,000 clones listed, roughly 85% were seen once. Sample: PBMCs. V is TRBV5-5 and J is TRBJ1-1; D perhaps matches TRBD1 (5 bases). This TCR was sampled from a woman between 40 and 50 years old in good health. Some clones in this sample may be carry-over from other donors' samples. This CDR3 is CASALKIRTLNTEAFF. Here the CDR3 DNA reads TGTGCCAGCGCCCTCAAAATAAGGACACTGAACACTGAAGCTTTCTTT.